This T cell receptor beta chain was sequenced for a study of OX40 agonist ivuxolimab in advanced cancers. Overall study context: The dose-escalation cohort had hepatocellular carcinoma, melanoma, renal cell or head and neck cancer.

The J segment lost 5 bases and the V segment lost 1 base, leaving 0 bases of the junction unmatched. In germline, CDR1 is GTSNPN, CDR2 SVGIG (reference sequence). This CDR3 has 13 residues. Repertoires were generated with immunoSEQ multiplex PCR, while TCRdb's copy carries only in-frame clones and drops some. The sample yields roughly 70,000 clones, about nine tenths seen once. The material sequenced was CD4+ or CD8+ T cells sorted from blood, taken in a trial of the OX40 agonist ivuxolimab. The rearrangement links TRBV30 to TRBJ1-5; 9 positions agree with TRBD1. The TCR comes from an adult with an advanced solid tumor such as melanoma, head and neck, liver or kidney cancer. CDR3 amino acids: CAWSGDRDQPQHF. The CDR3 DNA reads TGTGCCTGGAGTGGGGACAGGGATCAGCCCCAGCATTTT.